The next 6 T cell receptor beta chains were all read from a single sample in a study of T cell responses to AZD1222 COVID-19 vaccine. Using immunoSEQ multiplex PCR, the repertoire was profiled, and TCRdb retains in-frame clones only, with some absent. The sample holds about 190,000 clones; 85% to 90% are singletons and the top ten take about 6.9%. The sample here was peripheral blood, taken on day 0 of AZD1222 vaccination. The receptors were gathered from an adult in good health.

The V and J genes are TRBV19 and TRBJ1-5; D not resolved. The V gene lost 6 bases and the J gene lost 1 base, with 16 bases spanning the gap. The CDR3 has 16 amino acids. Looked up from germline, CDR1 is LNHDA and CDR2 is SQIVND (reference sequence). CDR3 in amino acids: CASSLTSSGSNQPQHF. CDR3 DNA: TGTGCCAGTAGCTTAACATCGAGCGGGAGCAATCAGCCCCAGCATTTT.

This clone has just a few counts. V and J are TRBV7-9 and TRBJ2-5; D is possibly TRBD1 (7 bases). V shed 6 bases and J shed 4 bases, with 15 bases lying between them. The CDR3 runs to 14 residues. The germline V gene encodes CDR1 SEHNR and CDR2 FQNEAQ (reference sequence). This CDR3 reads CASSQWRGRETQYF. The CDR3 bases are TGTGCCAGCAGTCAATGGAGGGGGCGAGAGACCCAGTACTTC.

This chain uses TRBV13 with TRBJ2-7; D may correspond to TRBD1 or TRBD2 (5 bases each). Germline loops: CDR1 PRHDT, CDR2 FYEKMQ (reference sequence). The CDR3 spans 14 residues. V shed 2 bases and J shed 2 bases, with 10 bases lying between them. The CDR3 nucleotides are TGTGCCAGCAGCTTAAACGGGGCGACCTACGAGCAGTACGTC. Its protein is CASSLNGATYEQYV.

The chain links TRBV14 to TRBJ1-1; possible D gene TRBD1, 5 bases. Germline V gene lookup returns CDR1 SGHDN and CDR2 FVKESK. There are 13 residues in the CDR3. Trimming stripped 7 bases from V and 3 bases from J, with 12 bases between. The CDR3 DNA is TGTGCCAGCACCGCGGGGGGACACACTGAAGCTTTCTTT. Protein sequence: CASTAGGHTEAFF.

The V gene is TRBV10-2, the J gene TRBJ2-7, with D perhaps matching TRBD1 or TRBD2 (5 bases each). Germline V gene data show CDR1 as WSHSY and CDR2 as SAAADI. The CDR3 loop spans 15 amino acids. V was clipped by 1 base and J by 0 bases, with 10 bases between them. CDR3: CASSEWGRSSYEQYV. CDR3 nucleotide sequence: TGCGCCAGCAGTGAGTGGGGACGGAGCTCCTACGAGCAGTACGTC.

The chain recombines TRBV6-2 or TRBV6-3 with TRBJ2-5; the D gene is possibly TRBD2 (6 bases). The CDR3 runs to 15 residues. The V end was cut by 0 bases, the J end by 4 bases, with 12 bases between. CDR1 and CDR2 from the germline V gene are MNHEY and SVGEGT. CDR3 sequence (DNA): TGTGCCAGCAGTTACTCCGGGACTCTTAGAGAGACCCAGTACTTC. Its protein product is CASSYSGTLRETQYF.